This TCR beta chain is from a study of blood T cell repertoires in COVID-19. The repertoire was sequenced with immunoSEQ multiplex PCR; TCRdb's copy has only in-frame clones and lacks some. The table has tens of thousands of clones, about 81% seen once. The CDR3 is 14 residues long. Unmatched junction bases numbered 8, after V lost 4 bases and J lost 7 bases. In germline, CDR1 is SGDLS, CDR2 YYNGEE. The source is a woman aged 80 or over with acute or convalescent COVID-19. The chain uses TRBV9 and TRBJ2-1; 7 bases agree with TRBD1. Sequenced input: peripheral blood. CDR3 DNA sequence: TGTGCCAGCAGCCGCGCGACAGGGTGGAATGAGCAGTTCTTC. Translated, it gives CASSRATGWNEQFF.